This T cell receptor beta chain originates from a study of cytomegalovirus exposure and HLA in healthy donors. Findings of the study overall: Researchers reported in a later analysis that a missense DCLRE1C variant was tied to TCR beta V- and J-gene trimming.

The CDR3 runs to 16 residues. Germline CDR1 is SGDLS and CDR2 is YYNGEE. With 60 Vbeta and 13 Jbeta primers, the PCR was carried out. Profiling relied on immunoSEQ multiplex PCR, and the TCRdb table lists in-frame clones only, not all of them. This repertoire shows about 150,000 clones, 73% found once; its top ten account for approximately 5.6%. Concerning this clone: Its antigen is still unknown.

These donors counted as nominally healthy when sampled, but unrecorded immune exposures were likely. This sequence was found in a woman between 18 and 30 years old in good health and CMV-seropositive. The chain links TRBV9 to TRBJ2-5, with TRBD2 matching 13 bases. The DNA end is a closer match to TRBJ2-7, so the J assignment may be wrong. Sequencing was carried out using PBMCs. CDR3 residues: CASSATSGGSFYEQYF. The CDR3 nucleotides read TGTGCCAGCAGCGCGACTAGCGGGGGGTCTTTCTACGAGCAGTACTTC.